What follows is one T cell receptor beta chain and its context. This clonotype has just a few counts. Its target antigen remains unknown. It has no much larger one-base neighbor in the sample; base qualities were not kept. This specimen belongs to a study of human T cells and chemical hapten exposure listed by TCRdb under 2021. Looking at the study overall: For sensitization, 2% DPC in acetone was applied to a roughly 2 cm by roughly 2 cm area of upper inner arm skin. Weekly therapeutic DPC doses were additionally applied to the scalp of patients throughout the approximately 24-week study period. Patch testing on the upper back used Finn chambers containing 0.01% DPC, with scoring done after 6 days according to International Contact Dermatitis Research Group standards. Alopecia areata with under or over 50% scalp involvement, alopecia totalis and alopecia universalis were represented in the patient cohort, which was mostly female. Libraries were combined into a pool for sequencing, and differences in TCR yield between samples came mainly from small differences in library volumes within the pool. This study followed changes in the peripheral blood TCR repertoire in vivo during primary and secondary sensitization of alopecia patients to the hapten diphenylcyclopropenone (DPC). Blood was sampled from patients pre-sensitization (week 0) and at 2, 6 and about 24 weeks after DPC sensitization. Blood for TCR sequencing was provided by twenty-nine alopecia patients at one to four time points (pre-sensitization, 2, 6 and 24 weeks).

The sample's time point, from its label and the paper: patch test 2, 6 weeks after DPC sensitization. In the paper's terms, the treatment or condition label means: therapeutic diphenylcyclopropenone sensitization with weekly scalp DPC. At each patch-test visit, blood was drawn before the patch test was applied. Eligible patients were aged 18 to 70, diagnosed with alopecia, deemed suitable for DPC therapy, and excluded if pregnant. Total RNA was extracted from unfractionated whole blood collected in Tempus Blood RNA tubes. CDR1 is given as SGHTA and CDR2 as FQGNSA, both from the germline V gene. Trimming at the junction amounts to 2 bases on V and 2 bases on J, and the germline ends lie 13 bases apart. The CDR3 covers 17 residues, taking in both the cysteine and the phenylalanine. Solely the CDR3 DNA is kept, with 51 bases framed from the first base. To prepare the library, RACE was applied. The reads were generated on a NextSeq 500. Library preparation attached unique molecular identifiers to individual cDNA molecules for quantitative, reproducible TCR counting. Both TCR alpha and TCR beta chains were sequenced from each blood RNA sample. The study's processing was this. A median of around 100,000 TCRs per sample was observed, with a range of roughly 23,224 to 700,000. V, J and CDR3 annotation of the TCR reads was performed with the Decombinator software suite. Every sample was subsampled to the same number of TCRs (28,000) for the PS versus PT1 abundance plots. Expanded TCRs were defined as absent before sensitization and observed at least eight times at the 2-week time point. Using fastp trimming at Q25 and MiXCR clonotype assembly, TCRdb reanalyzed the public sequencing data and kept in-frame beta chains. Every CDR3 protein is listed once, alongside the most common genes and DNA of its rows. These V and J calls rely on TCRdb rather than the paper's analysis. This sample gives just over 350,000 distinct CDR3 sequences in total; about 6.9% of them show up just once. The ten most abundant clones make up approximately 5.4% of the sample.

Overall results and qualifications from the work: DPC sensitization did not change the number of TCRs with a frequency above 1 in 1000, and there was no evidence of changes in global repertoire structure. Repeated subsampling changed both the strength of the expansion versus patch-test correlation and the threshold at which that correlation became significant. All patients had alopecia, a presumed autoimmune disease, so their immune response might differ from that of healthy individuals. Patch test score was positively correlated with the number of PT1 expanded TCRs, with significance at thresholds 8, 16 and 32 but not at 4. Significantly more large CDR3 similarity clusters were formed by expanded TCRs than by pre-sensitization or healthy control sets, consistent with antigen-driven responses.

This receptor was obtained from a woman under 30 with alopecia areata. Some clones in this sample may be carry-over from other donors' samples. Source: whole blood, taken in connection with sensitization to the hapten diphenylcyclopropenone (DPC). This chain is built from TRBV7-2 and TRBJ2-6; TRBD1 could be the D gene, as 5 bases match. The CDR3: CASSLMAGNAGANVLTF. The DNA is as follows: TGTGCCAGCAGCTTAATGGCAGGGAATGCTGGGGCCAACGTCCTGACTTTC.